These 25 T cell receptor beta chains originate from one sample sequenced in a study of beta chain features in type 1 diabetes. Expressed TCRB transcripts were sequenced after all isolated RNA was converted to cDNA. Assay used: immunoSEQ multiplex PCR; TCRdb lists only in-frame clones, some missing. The sample lists roughly 450,000 clones; approximately 13% were seen once. The source material was naive CD4+ T cells from blood. The receptors were gathered from a man younger than 40 in good health.

This clone was counted a few times. The rearrangement uses TRBV7-2 and TRBJ1-2, with 7 bases matching TRBD1. Losses at the gene ends were 6 bases for V and 0 bases for J; bases not matched to a gene: 7. Germline assignment: CDR1 SGHTA and CDR2 FQGNSA. CDR3 length: 15 amino acids. CDR3 DNA: TGTGCCAGCAGTCATAGAACAGGGGCTAACTATGGCTACACCTTC. Its translation: CASSHRTGANYGYTF.

This clone was picked up a small number of times. The V and J genes are TRBV7-2 and TRBJ1-4, with 7 bases aligning to TRBD1. This CDR3 comprises 17 residues. The V gene end was trimmed by 6 bases and the J gene end by 8 bases; junction bases not matched to a gene: 18. CDR1 is SGHTA and CDR2 is FQGNSA in the germline V gene. The CDR3 nucleotides are TGTGCCAGCAGTTCGGACAGGACCCCCGCTAGTCTGGAAAAACTGTTTTTT. The encoded protein is CASSSDRTPASLEKLFF.

The chain employs TRBV30 and TRBJ1-1, with D hard to call. Between the trimmed V and J ends, which lost 0 bases and 7 bases, there was a span of 9 bases. This CDR3 is 12 amino acids long. CDR1 and CDR2 (germline): GTSNPN, SVGIG (reference sequence). The CDR3 loop is CAWSVTSIEAFF. The CDR3 DNA reads TGTGCCTGGAGTGTAACCTCCATTGAAGCTTTCTTT.

The rearrangement links TRBV7-2 to TRBJ2-4; 7 bases match TRBD1. The germline CDR1 and CDR2 sequences are SGHTA and FQGNSA. V lost 5 bases to trimming and J lost 0 bases; unmatched junction nucleotides: 7. The length of the CDR3 is 16 residues. CDR3 protein: CASSTGQLLAKNIQYF. CDR3 sequence (DNA): TGTGCCAGCAGCACGGGACAGCTCCTAGCCAAAAACATTCAGTACTTC.

Only a few counts were recorded for this clone. CDR3 residues: CAWSSLSGQGNIQYF. CDR3 DNA: TGTGCCTGGAGTTCTTTGAGTGGACAGGGGAACATTCAGTACTTC. This chain connects TRBV30 to TRBJ2-4; TRBD1 matches 9 bases. The V gene's germline CDR1 is GTSNPN and CDR2 SVGIG (reference sequence). Unmatched junction bases numbered 9, after V lost 2 bases and J lost 7 bases. The CDR3 extends over 15 amino acids.

This clone was observed a few times. V gene TRBV14 combines with J gene TRBJ2-1; TRBD2 aligns across 9 bases. The CDR3 is made up of 16 amino acids. V gave up 4 bases and J gave up 5 bases; unmatched junction bases: 9. Looked up from germline, CDR1 is SGHDN and CDR2 is FVKESK. The CDR3 DNA is TGTGCCAGCAGCCGAAGTATTGGACTAGCGAACAATGAGCAGTTCTTC. Amino acids: CASSRSIGLANNEQFF.

Only a few counts were recorded for this clone. This rearrangement joins TRBV19 to TRBJ2-6; D not certain. Trimming took 6 bases from V and 4 from J, leaving 10 bases between them. The CDR3 covers 14 residues. Germline CDR1 and CDR2: LNHDA and SQIVND (reference sequence). The CDR3 region is CASSHRAGANVLTF. In DNA form, the CDR3 reads TGTGCCAGTAGCCATCGAGCCGGGGCCAACGTCCTGACTTTC.

This clone was seen a handful of times. The J gene is TRBJ1-1, the V gene TRBV15; D not resolved. CDR3 length: 13 residues. Germline-derived CDR1 and CDR2 are LNHNV and YYDKDF (reference sequence). Trimming removed 4 bases from V and 2 bases from J, with 8 bases in between. CDR3 DNA sequence: TGTGCCACCAGCATTAAAGTAAACACTGAAGCTTTCTTT. Protein sequence: CATSIKVNTEAFF.

This clone appeared a few times. The chain combines TRBV7-6 with TRBJ2-7; maybe TRBD1 (6 bases). The CDR3 runs 17 residues. V lost 3 bases and J 3 bases, leaving 21 bases between the germline ends. Germline V lookup: CDR1 SGHVS, CDR2 FNYEAQ. CDR3 in amino acids: CASSFHPLQGRSYEQYF. CDR3 DNA: TGTGCCAGCAGCTTTCACCCCTTACAGGGAAGAAGCTACGAGCAGTACTTC.

This clone was counted between two and nine times. V usage is TRBV13 and J usage is TRBJ2-2; no clear D gene. The CDR3 spans 14 residues. The V end was cut by 7 bases, the J end by 4 bases, with 13 bases between. Germline V gives CDR1 PRHDT, CDR2 FYEKMQ (reference sequence). DNA of the CDR3: TGTGCCAGCACCAAAGGGCCATCCACCGGGGAGCTGTTTTTT. Its translation: CASTKGPSTGELFF.

This clone has a handful of counts. The chain joins TRBV29-1 to TRBJ2-3; D unclear. This CDR3 region has 12 residues. Germline V gene sequence: CDR1 SQVTM, CDR2 ANQGSEA. V was clipped by 4 bases and J by 1 base, with 6 bases between them. CDR3 DNA sequence: TGCAGCGTTGTTCTGGGCACAGATACGCAGTATTTT. This codes for CSVVLGTDTQYF.

V and J are TRBV10-3 and TRBJ1-2; TRBD1 matches 9 bases. Germline CDR1 is ENHRY and CDR2 is SYGVKD. Trimming removed 7 bases from V and 8 bases from J; junction bases left unmatched: 8. The CDR3 is 13 residues long. The DNA of the CDR3 is TGTGCCATCACGGACAGGGGTGTGAAGGGCTACACCTTC. Translating it yields CAITDRGVKGYTF.

This chain uses TRBV27 with TRBJ2-7; D tentatively fits TRBD1 or TRBD2 (5 bases each). Trimming removed 5 bases at V and 3 bases at J, with 14 bases between. The CDR3 contains 14 residues. Germline lookup yields CDR1 MNHEY and CDR2 SMNVEV (reference sequence). The chain's CDR3 is CASSLRDGYYEQYV. The CDR3 DNA reads as TGTGCCAGCAGTCTCCGGGACGGCTACTACGAGCAGTACGTC.

This clone has more than one count but fewer than ten. V and J are TRBV4-3 and TRBJ2-3; D possibly corresponds to TRBD1 (5 bases). In germline, CDR1 is LGHNA, CDR2 YSLEER. Trimming shortened V by 1 base and J by 5 bases, and 19 bases separated the two germline ends. This CDR3 has 17 residues. CDR3: CASSQGLGGSGQDTQYF. CDR3 nucleotides: TGCGCCAGCAGCCAAGGTCTGGGTGGATCAGGGCAAGATACGCAGTATTTT.

This sequence joins TRBV7-2 and TRBJ2-5; D uncertain. Germline CDR1 and CDR2: SGHTA and FQGNSA. This CDR3 is 14 amino acids long. Trimming cost V 2 bases and J 1 base, with 8 bases left between them. CDR3 coding DNA: TGTGCCAGCAGCTTAAGGACCAGCCAAGAGACCCAGTACTTC. Translated: CASSLRTSQETQYF.

This clone was observed a handful of times. V is TRBV7-9 and J is TRBJ2-7; tentatively, D is TRBD2 (6 bases). From germline, CDR1 is SEHNR and CDR2 FQNEAQ (reference sequence). The CDR3 runs to 16 residues. Trimming left V 5 bases short and J 7 bases short, with 24 bases between. For the CDR3, the DNA is TGTGCCAGCAGCCTATTCAACGGAGGGATACTCGGGGAGCAGTACTTC. Amino acids: CASSLFNGGILGEQYF.

This chain joins TRBV15 and TRBJ1-3; D is unclear. V was shortened by 0 bases and J by 0 bases, with 18 bases between the two germline ends. This CDR3 has 19 amino acids. From germline, CDR1 is LNHNV and CDR2 YYDKDF (reference sequence). CDR3 amino acids: CATSRDLSKVHVSGNTIYF. DNA for the CDR3: TGTGCCACCAGCAGAGATCTGTCGAAAGTGCATGTCTCTGGAAACACCATATATTTT.

This clone was observed a handful of times. V is TRBV5-1 and J is TRBJ1-3, with D hard to call. Trimming pared 0 bases from V and 2 bases from J, leaving 9 bases between. Germline lookup yields CDR1 SGHRS and CDR2 YFSETQ. The CDR3 spans 15 residues. The CDR3 nucleotides are TGCGCCAGCAGCTTGGCCGTGGGGACTGGAAACACCATATATTTT. This codes for CASSLAVGTGNTIYF.

The table lists this clone with many counts. V and J are TRBV29-1 and TRBJ2-6; D is possibly TRBD1 (5 bases). The CDR3 is made up of 17 amino acids. Between the trimmed V and J ends, which lost 6 bases and 0 bases, there was a span of 18 bases. CDR1 SQVTM and CDR2 ANQGSEA come from the germline V gene. CDR3 nucleotide sequence: TGCAGCGTCTCCAGGACATCCTCCTTCTCTGGGGCCAACGTCCTGACTTTC. Translating gives CSVSRTSSFSGANVLTF.

V and J are TRBV7-6 and TRBJ2-1, with 11 bases aligning to TRBD2. The length of the CDR3 is 15 residues. The trim removed 1 base at V and 6 bases at J, leaving 2 bases unmatched. Per the germline V gene, CDR1 is SGHVS and CDR2 is FNYEAQ. In DNA form, the CDR3 reads TGTGCCAGCAGCTTAGGGCTAGCGGGGGGCAATGAGCAGTTCTTC. Amino acids: CASSLGLAGGNEQFF.

This clone was detected only a few times. The gene calls are TRBV5-6 and TRBJ2-7, with 9 bases identical to TRBD1. V trimming: 7 bases; J trimming: 4 bases; junction bases outside the gene matches: 3. The length of the CDR3 is 12 residues. Germline V gene sequence: CDR1 SGHDT, CDR2 YYEEEE. CDR3 bases: TGTGCCAGCGGGGACAGGGTTTACGAGCAGTACTTC. Translating it yields CASGDRVYEQYF.

The chain recombines TRBV10-3 with TRBJ1-1, with a weak D call TRBD1 (5 bases). Germline assignment: CDR1 ENHRY and CDR2 SYGVKD. Trimming shortened V by 6 bases and J by 6 bases, and 14 bases separated the two germline ends. The CDR3 is made up of 13 amino acids. The CDR3 loop is CAISRERDAEAFF. The CDR3 nucleotides are TGTGCCATCAGCAGGGAGCGCGACGCTGAAGCTTTCTTT.

The chain links TRBV4-1 to TRBJ1-2, with D hard to call. The CDR3 contains 15 residues. The germline V and J ends were trimmed by 1 base and 3 bases, with 12 bases remaining between them. Germline CDR1 reads MGHRA; CDR2 reads YSYEKL. CDR3 nucleotides: TGCGCCAGCAGCCAAGCTCTTCCTAAGCACTATGGCTACACCTTC. The encoded protein is CASSQALPKHYGYTF.

The chain carries TRBV19 and TRBJ1-2, with D perhaps TRBD1 (6 bases). CDR1 is LNHDA, CDR2 SQIVND, per germline (reference sequence). Trimming stripped 5 bases from V and 1 base from J, with 14 bases between. The CDR3 totals 15 residues. CDR3 loop: CASSGRTAINYGYTF. CDR3 nucleotide sequence: TGTGCCAGTAGTGGACGGACAGCGATTAACTATGGCTACACCTTC.

This clone was seen a few times. The CDR3 protein is CSVDPRSGADTQYF. The CDR3, as DNA: TGCAGCGTTGATCCACGTTCAGGAGCCGATACGCAGTATTTT. The rearrangement links TRBV29-1 to TRBJ2-3; D gene ambiguous. V was pared by 3 bases and J by 6 bases, with 16 bases between. CDR3 length equals 14 residues. CDR1 SQVTM and CDR2 ANQGSEA come from the germline V gene.